This T cell receptor beta chain emerged from a study of patients and donors after allogeneic stem cell transplantation. The CDR3 has 18 amino acids. Per germline, CDR1 SGDLS and CDR2 YYNGEE. The V end was cut by 2 bases, the J end by 3 bases, with 20 bases between. Using its own MiXCR run on the RT-PCR reads, TCRdb lists one record per CDR3 protein. The table includes 410,000 or so distinct CDR3 sequences, roughly 17% detected once. This chain links TRBV9 with TRBJ2-2; no clear D gene. The receptor was isolated from a human donor who was either an allogeneic HSCT recipient or a stem cell or donor lymphocyte infusion donor (not recorded which). It is not recorded whose cells these are; they may come from a transplant donor. Sequenced material: blood, either unsorted or a sorted T cell fraction (not recorded which). The CDR3 spells CASSVASAPTVDTGELFF. CDR3 bases: TGTGCCAGCAGCGTTGCGTCAGCGCCGACGGTGGACACCGGGGAGCTGTTTTTT.